This TCR beta chain was retrieved from a study of cytomegalovirus exposure and HLA in healthy donors. The PCR ran on 60 Vbeta and 13 Jbeta primers. Profiled with immunoSEQ multiplex PCR; TCRdb holds only in-frame clones, not every one. The sample includes some 150,000 clones, about 61% of them seen just once. This clone was observed a handful of times. With V trimmed by 8 bases and J by 5 bases, 10 bases remained unmatched. The CDR3 is 15 amino acids. Germline CDR1 reads MNHNS; CDR2 reads SASEGT. The clonotype originates from a woman aged 35 to 49 in good health and CMV-seronegative. V and J are TRBV6-1 and TRBJ2-5; TRBD2 agrees at 11 bases. Sequenced sample: PBMCs. CDR3 region: CASLLAGGATETQYF. The CDR3 nucleotides read TGTGCCAGCCTTTTAGCGGGGGGGGCCACGGAGACCCAGTACTTC.